The clone carrying this TCR beta chain was seen a handful of times. Measured with immunoSEQ multiplex PCR; TCRdb has only the in-frame clones, and not every one. The sample shows 150,000 to 200,000 clones, roughly 90% of them seen only once. This sample was included in a study of control samples from healthy donors and cancer patients. The CDR3 is made up of 16 amino acids. Germline V gene sequence: CDR1 LNHDA, CDR2 SQIVND (reference sequence). V lost 5 bases and J 5 bases, leaving 19 bases between the germline ends. Source material: blood. The chain joins TRBV19 to TRBJ1-5; D remains ambiguous. This TCR derives from a young woman in good health. Here the CDR3 reads CASSSIATPLHQPQHF. CDR3 DNA: TGTGCCAGTAGTTCCATCGCGACCCCCCTCCATCAGCCCCAGCATTTT.